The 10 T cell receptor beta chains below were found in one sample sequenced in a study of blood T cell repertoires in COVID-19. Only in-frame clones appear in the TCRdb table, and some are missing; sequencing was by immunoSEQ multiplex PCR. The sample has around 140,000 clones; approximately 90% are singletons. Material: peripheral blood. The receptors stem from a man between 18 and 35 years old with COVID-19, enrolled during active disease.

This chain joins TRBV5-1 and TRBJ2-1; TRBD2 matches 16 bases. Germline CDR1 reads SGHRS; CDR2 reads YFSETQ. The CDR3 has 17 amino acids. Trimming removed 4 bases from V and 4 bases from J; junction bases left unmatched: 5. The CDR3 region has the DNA TGCGCCAGCAGCGCGGGGACTAGCGGGAGGGTTTACAATGAGCAGTTCTTC. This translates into CASSAGTSGRVYNEQFF.

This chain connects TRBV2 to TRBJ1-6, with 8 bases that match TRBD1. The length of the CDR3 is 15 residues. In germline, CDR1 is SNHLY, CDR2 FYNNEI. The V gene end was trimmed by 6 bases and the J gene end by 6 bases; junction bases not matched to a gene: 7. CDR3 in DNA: TGTGCCAGCAGCGACAGGGGACTACTTAATTCACCCCTCCACTTT. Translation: CASSDRGLLNSPLHF.

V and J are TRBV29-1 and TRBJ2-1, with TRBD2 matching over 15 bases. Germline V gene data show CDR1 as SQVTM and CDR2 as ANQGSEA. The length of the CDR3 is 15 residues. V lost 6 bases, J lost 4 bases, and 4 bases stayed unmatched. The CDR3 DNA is TGCAGCGTGCAGGGACTAGCGGGAGGATACAATGAGCAGTTCTTC. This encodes CSVQGLAGGYNEQFF.

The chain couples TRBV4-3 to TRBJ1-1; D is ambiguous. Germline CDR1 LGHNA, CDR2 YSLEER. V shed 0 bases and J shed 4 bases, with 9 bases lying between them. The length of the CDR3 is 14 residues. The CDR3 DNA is TGCGCCAGCAGCCAAGATGAATTGAGCACTGAAGCTTTCTTT. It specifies CASSQDELSTEAFF.

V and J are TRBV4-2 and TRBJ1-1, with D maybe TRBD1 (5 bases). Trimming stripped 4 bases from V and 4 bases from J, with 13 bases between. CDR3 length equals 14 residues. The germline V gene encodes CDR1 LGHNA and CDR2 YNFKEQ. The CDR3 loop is CASSLLQGATEAFF. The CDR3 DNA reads TGTGCCAGCAGCCTCCTTCAAGGGGCCACTGAAGCTTTCTTT.

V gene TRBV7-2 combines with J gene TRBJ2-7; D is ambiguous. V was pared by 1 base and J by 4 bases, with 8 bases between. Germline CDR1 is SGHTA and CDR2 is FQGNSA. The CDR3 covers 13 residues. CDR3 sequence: CASSLVNGYEQYF. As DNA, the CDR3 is TGTGCCAGCAGCTTAGTTAACGGTTACGAGCAGTACTTC.

The CDR3 sequence is CASRRTSGSYNEQFF. CDR3 sequence (DNA): TGTGCCAGCAGACGGACTAGCGGGAGCTACAATGAGCAGTTCTTC. This chain uses TRBV7-2 with TRBJ2-1; 13 bases are a match to TRBD2. The V gene's germline CDR1 is SGHTA and CDR2 FQGNSA. This CDR3 is 15 amino acids long. J was trimmed by 3 bases and V by 6 bases; bases with no gene match: 2. Full variable domain (rest looked up from reference TRBV7-2 and TRBJ2-1): GAGVSQSPSNKVTEKGKDVELRCDPISGHTALYWYRQSLGQGLEFLIYFQGNSAPDKSGLPSDRFSAERTGGSVSTLTIQRTQQEDSAVYLCASRRTSGSYNEQFFGPGTRLTVL.

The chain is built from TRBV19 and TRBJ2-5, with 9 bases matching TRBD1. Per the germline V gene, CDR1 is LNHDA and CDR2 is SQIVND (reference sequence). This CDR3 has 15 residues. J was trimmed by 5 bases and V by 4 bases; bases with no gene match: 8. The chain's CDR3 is CASSNLPGQGETQYF. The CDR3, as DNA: TGTGCCAGTAGTAACCTACCCGGACAGGGGGAGACCCAGTACTTC.

In nucleotides, the CDR3 is TGTGCCAGCAGTCCCACGAGTTACCATGAGCAGTTCTTC. Its protein is CASSPTSYHEQFF. The J gene is TRBJ2-1, the V gene TRBV12-3 or TRBV12-4; D is unresolved. Trimming pared 5 bases from V and 8 bases from J, leaving 13 bases between. CDR3 length: 13 amino acids.

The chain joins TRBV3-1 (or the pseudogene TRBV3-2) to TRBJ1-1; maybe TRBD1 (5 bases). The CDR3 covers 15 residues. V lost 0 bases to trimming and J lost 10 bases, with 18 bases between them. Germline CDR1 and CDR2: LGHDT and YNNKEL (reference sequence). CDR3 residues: CASSQDRGGGGVAFF. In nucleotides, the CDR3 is TGTGCCAGCAGCCAAGATCGTGGGGGGGGAGGAGTAGCTTTCTTT.